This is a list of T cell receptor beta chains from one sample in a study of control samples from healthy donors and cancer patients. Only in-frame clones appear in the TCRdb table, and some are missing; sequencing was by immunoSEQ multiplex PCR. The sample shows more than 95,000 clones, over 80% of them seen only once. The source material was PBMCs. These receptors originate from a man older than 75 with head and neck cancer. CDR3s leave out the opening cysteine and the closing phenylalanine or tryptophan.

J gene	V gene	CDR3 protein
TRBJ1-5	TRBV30	AWSNGQGSQPQH
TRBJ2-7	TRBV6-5	ASTREGSYEQY
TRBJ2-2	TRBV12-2	ASRFPGLAGGPYTGELF
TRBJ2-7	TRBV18	ASSLRDFNYEQY
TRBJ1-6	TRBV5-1	ASSSEGGESPLH
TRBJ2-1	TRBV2	ASRFHGTGGSDEQF
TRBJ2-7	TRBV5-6	ASSFPMAGGTDEQY
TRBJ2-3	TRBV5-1	ASSIRTVRDTDTQY
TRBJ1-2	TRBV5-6	ASSRRADLFYGYT
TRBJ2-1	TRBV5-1	ASSLGLAGGYEQF
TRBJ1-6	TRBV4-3	ASSQDRDRAMGTLH
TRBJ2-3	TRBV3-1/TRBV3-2	ASSYSGSTDTQY
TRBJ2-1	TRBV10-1	ASSPDRGSGEQF
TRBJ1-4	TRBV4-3	ASSQDRVGEVSEKLF
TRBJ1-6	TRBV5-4	ASRAAGNYNSPLH
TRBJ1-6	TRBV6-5	ASSYGGTGFSPLH
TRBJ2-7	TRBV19	ASTATGYEQY
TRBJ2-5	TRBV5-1	ASSLVVGLETQY
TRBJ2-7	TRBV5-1	ASSPTPDRGPYEQY
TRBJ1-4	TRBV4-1	ASSQDRRRGTNEKLF
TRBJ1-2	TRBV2	ASRAVEGPGGYT
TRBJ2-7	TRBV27	ARGGGPYEQY
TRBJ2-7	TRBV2	ASSAAWGQY
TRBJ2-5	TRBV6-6	ASSLEPQETQY
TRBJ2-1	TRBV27	ASSLFNGRDNEQF
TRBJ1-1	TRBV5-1	ASSLEANTEAF
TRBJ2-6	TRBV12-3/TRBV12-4	ASTLSGANVLT
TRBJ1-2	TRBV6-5	ASNPQGAGVRGYT
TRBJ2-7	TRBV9	ASSVGAQGSSYEQY
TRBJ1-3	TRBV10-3	AISESKRGSGNTIY
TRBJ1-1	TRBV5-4	ASSLGSTRTVRAF